Here is one T cell receptor (beta chain) with its context. What it recognizes is unknown. The data derive from a study of CD8+CD57+ T cells in acquired aplastic anemia. Profiling of TCR beta VDJ combinations and CDR3 sequences used genomic DNA as template. MiXCR, applied by TCRdb to the reads, yields one record per CDR3 protein. The data contain approximately 200,000 distinct CDR3 sequences, around 50% of them singletons. Germline CDR1 reads SGHTA; CDR2 reads FQGNSA. This CDR3 has 14 amino acids. J lost 5 bases, V lost 8 bases, and 7 bases had no gene match. General study results and limits: Comparison of patients with controls identified about 30 shared CD8+ CDR3 sequences.

The sample was sorted CD4+, CD8+, or CD8+CD57+ T cells (not recorded which) from PBMCs. The receptor's source is a human donor in good health, serving as a control. The chain uses TRBV7-2 and TRBJ2-5, with 11 nucleotides matching TRBD2. The CDR3 DNA reads TGTGCCAGCCGCGTAGCGGGGGGGCGGGAGACCCAGTACTTC. Its protein product is CASRVAGGRETQYF.